What follows are 21 T cell receptor beta chains derived from one specimen sequenced in a study of blood T cell repertoires in COVID-19. This table comes from immunoSEQ multiplex PCR, and its TCRdb copy is limited to in-frame clones, with some not included. The data show tens of thousands of clones, around 82% seen once. Source material: peripheral blood. These receptors were collected from a man between 60 and 75 years old with acute or convalescent COVID-19.

The CDR3 bases are TGTGCCAGCAGTCCGGACAGGGGGGTCGCTGGGGCCAACGTCCTGACTTTC. Amino acids: CASSPDRGVAGANVLTF. The rearrangement links TRBV28 to TRBJ2-6; 10 nucleotides agree with TRBD1. CDR1 and CDR2 (germline): MDHEN, SYDVKM. The CDR3 totals 17 residues. The junction had 6 bases not matched to a gene; V was cut back by 5 bases and J by 2 bases.

The chain recombines TRBV5-1 with TRBJ1-1, with TRBD1 matching over 7 bases. The ends lost 3 bases at V and 6 bases at J; junction bases unmatched: 8. The CDR3 sequence is 14 residues long. From germline, CDR1 is SGHRS and CDR2 YFSETQ. CDR3 sequence (DNA): TGCGCCAGCAGCTCGCAGGGGGGTGCGGCTGAAGCTTTCTTT. Its protein product is CASSSQGGAAEAFF. Full variable domain (missing parts from reference TRBV5-1 and TRBJ1-1): KAGVTQTPRYLIKTRGQQVTLSCSPISGHRSVSWYQQTPGQGLQFLFEYFSETQRNKGNFPGRFSGRQFSNSRSEMNVSTLELGDSALYLCASSSQGGAAEAFFGQGTRLTVV.

V gene TRBV21-1 combines with J gene TRBJ2-2; TRBD1, the D gene given by the table, was not confirmed from the DNA. TRBV21-1 is recorded as a pseudogene. This CDR3 has 16 amino acids. CDR3 loop: CARPHRDRVNTGELFF. The CDR3 region has the DNA TGTGCCAGACCCCACCGGGACAGGGTGAACACCGGGGAGCTGTTTTTT.

The rearrangement uses TRBV6-2 or TRBV6-3 and TRBJ2-3; D remains unclear. V shed 2 bases and J shed 0 bases, with 9 bases lying between them. This CDR3 spans 15 amino acids. Germline V CDR1 and CDR2: MNHEY, SVGEGT. The CDR3 is CASSYTSSSTDTQYF. The CDR3 DNA sequence: TGTGCCAGCAGTTACACTTCCTCTAGCACAGATACGCAGTATTTT.

This sequence joins TRBV19 and TRBJ2-3; D uncertain. Looked up from germline, CDR1 is LNHDA and CDR2 is SQIVND (reference sequence). Trimming stripped 7 bases from V and 1 base from J, with 9 bases between. This CDR3 is built from 13 residues. Written as DNA, the CDR3 is TGTGCCAGTAACGTAGCTGGCACAGATACGCAGTATTTT. This translates into CASNVAGTDTQYF. Full variable domain (rest looked up from reference TRBV19 and TRBJ2-3): DGGITQSPKYLFRKEGQNVTLSCEQNLNHDAMYWYRQDPGQGLRLIYYSQIVNDFQKGDIAEGYSVSREKKESFPLTVTSAQKNPTAFYLCASNVAGTDTQYFGPGTRLTVL.

Concerning this clone: In the same sample, other DNA sequences code for this CDR3. This chain links TRBV24-1 with TRBJ2-5; TRBD2 matches 7 bases. V lost 5 bases to trimming and J lost 4 bases; unmatched junction nucleotides: 3. In germline, CDR1 is KGHDR, CDR2 SFDVKD. CDR3 size: 13 residues. For the CDR3, the DNA is TGTGCCACCAGTGGATGGGGGGGAGAGACCCAGTACTTC. Translation gives CATSGWGGETQYF.

The chain has TRBV30 and TRBJ1-6, with TRBD1 as a possible D gene (6 bases). Germline values: CDR1 GTSNPN, CDR2 SVGIG (reference sequence). This CDR3 has 17 amino acids. V was cut by 4 bases and J by 9 bases, with 25 bases left in between. CDR3 DNA: TGTGCCTGGATGTCAGGGGCAGCTCCTTTTATTGGTTCACCCCTCCACTTT. Encoded protein: CAWMSGAAPFIGSPLHF.

The chain carries TRBV5-1 and TRBJ1-3; possible D gene TRBD1, 6 bases. From germline, CDR1 is SGHRS and CDR2 YFSETQ. The ends were cut back, 6 bases at V and 0 bases at J, with 10 bases in the middle. The CDR3 has 14 residues. CDR3 amino acids: CASTTGSSGNTIYF. For the CDR3, the DNA is TGCGCCAGCACCACAGGGAGCTCTGGAAACACCATATATTTT.

The CDR3 nucleotides are TGTGCCAGCAGCTTAGGAGGGTCCTATAATTCACCCCTCCACTTT. The encoded protein is CASSLGGSYNSPLHF. J is TRBJ1-6 and V is TRBV7-9; unclear D gene. Germline CDR1 reads SEHNR; CDR2 reads FQNEAQ (reference sequence). This CDR3 is 15 amino acids long. V was clipped by 1 base and J by 1 base, with 5 bases between them.

V and J are TRBV29-1 and TRBJ2-7, with D maybe TRBD1 (5 bases). The CDR3 is 14 amino acids. V dropped 6 bases and J dropped 0 bases, with 15 bases sitting between them. Germline V gene sequence: CDR1 SQVTM, CDR2 ANQGSEA. CDR3 in amino acids: CSVVKTGSSYEQYF. The CDR3 nucleotides are TGCAGCGTCGTAAAAACAGGTAGCTCCTACGAGCAGTACTTC.

This chain joins TRBV10-3 and TRBJ1-6, with 8 bases identical to TRBD1. The CDR3 covers 15 residues. V was pared by 4 bases and J by 3 bases, with 2 bases of the junction left unmatched. Germline V gene sequence: CDR1 ENHRY, CDR2 SYGVKD. This CDR3 reads CAISGGQGYNSPLHF. The CDR3 DNA sequence: TGTGCCATCAGTGGCGGACAGGGCTATAATTCACCCCTCCACTTT.

This chain links TRBV6-5 with TRBJ2-7; D possibly corresponds to TRBD1 (6 bases). V was cut by 5 bases and J by 0 bases, with 14 bases left in between. The CDR3 consists of 15 residues. Germline V gene data show CDR1 as MNHEY and CDR2 as SVGAGI. For the CDR3, the DNA is TGTGCCAGCAGTCAGGACAGCCGGAGCTCCTACGAGCAGTACTTC. Its protein product is CASSQDSRSSYEQYF.

The CDR3 loop is CASSGGGGSEAFF. CDR3 coding DNA: TGTGCCAGCAGTGGGGGTGGGGGCTCTGAAGCTTTCTTT. This chain connects TRBV2 to TRBJ1-1, with D perhaps TRBD1 (6 bases). The germline CDR1 and CDR2 sequences are SNHLY and FYNNEI. V lost 4 bases to trimming and J lost 6 bases, with 12 bases between them. This CDR3 has 13 residues.

V usage is TRBV3-1 (or the pseudogene TRBV3-2) and J usage is TRBJ2-1, with TRBD1 as a possible D gene (5 bases). CDR1 and CDR2 (germline): LGHDT, YNNKEL (reference sequence). Between the trimmed V and J ends, which lost 2 bases and 4 bases, there was a span of 12 bases. CDR3 length: 15 amino acids. The chain's CDR3 is CASSQQGTLYNEQFF. For the CDR3, the DNA is TGTGCCAGCAGCCAACAGGGAACCCTTTACAATGAGCAGTTCTTC.

This clone was counted a single time. V and J are TRBV6-6 and TRBJ1-4; D might be TRBD1 (5 bases). The ends were cut back, 6 bases at V and 8 bases at J, with 22 bases in the middle. This CDR3 has 16 amino acids. Per germline, CDR1 MNHNY and CDR2 SVGAGI (reference sequence). Here the CDR3 reads CASSPANRPSGEKLFF. The CDR3 DNA is TGTGCCAGCAGCCCCGCTAACAGGCCCTCAGGCGAAAAACTGTTTTTT.

The chain couples TRBV7-9 to TRBJ1-5, with D possibly TRBD1 on 6 matching bases. CDR3 length: 15 amino acids. V dropped 0 bases and J dropped 1 base, with 7 bases sitting between them. Germline CDR1 SEHNR, CDR2 FQNEAQ (reference sequence). CDR3 sequence: CASSLAGTSNQPQHF. The DNA of the CDR3 is TGTGCCAGCAGCTTAGCCGGGACAAGCAATCAGCCCCAGCATTTT.

The gene calls are TRBV6-5 and TRBJ2-7; tentatively, D is TRBD1 (6 bases). This CDR3 region has 15 residues. Germline-derived CDR1 and CDR2 are MNHEY and SVGAGI. Trimming shortened V by 7 bases and J by 0 bases, and 16 bases separated the two germline ends. The CDR3 loop reads CASTPPGHSSYEQYF. DNA of the CDR3: TGTGCCAGCACTCCCCCGGGACACTCCTCCTACGAGCAGTACTTC.

The gene calls are TRBV19 and TRBJ1-5, with TRBD1 as a possible D gene (6 bases). Trimming removed 5 bases from V and 9 bases from J, with 17 bases in between. Germline V gives CDR1 LNHDA, CDR2 SQIVND (reference sequence). The CDR3 consists of 14 residues. As DNA, the CDR3 is TGTGCCAGTAGTCCCGCAGGGGTAGCGCGGCCCCAGCATTTT. Its protein product is CASSPAGVARPQHF.

The J gene is TRBJ2-5, the V gene TRBV7-8; a possible D gene is TRBD2 (7 bases). The CDR3 is 16 amino acids. The germline V gene has CDR1 SGHVS and CDR2 FQNEAQ. V dropped 5 bases and J dropped 0 bases, with 16 bases sitting between them. CDR3 nucleotide sequence: TGTGCCAGCAGCCGGGGGGCGGCACTGAACCAAGAGACCCAGTACTTC. Protein: CASSRGAALNQETQYF.

This chain uses TRBV6-6 with TRBJ1-3, with D unresolved. The CDR3 spans 15 residues. V gave up 2 bases and J gave up 3 bases, with 11 bases separating them. Germline V CDR1 and CDR2: MNHNY, SVGAGI (reference sequence). The chain's CDR3 is CASSYVESFGNTIYF. CDR3 nucleotides: TGTGCCAGCAGTTACGTGGAGAGTTTTGGAAACACCATATATTTT.

This clone occurred once. The chain combines TRBV19 with TRBJ1-1, with D tentatively TRBD1 (6 bases). Germline lookup yields CDR1 LNHDA and CDR2 SQIVND (reference sequence). This CDR3 contains 18 residues. V was trimmed by 3 bases and J by 0 bases, leaving 20 bases between them. CDR3 protein: CASSIDSGQLRMNTEAFF. CDR3 nucleotide sequence: TGTGCCAGTAGTATTGATTCCGGACAGCTCAGAATGAACACTGAAGCTTTCTTT.